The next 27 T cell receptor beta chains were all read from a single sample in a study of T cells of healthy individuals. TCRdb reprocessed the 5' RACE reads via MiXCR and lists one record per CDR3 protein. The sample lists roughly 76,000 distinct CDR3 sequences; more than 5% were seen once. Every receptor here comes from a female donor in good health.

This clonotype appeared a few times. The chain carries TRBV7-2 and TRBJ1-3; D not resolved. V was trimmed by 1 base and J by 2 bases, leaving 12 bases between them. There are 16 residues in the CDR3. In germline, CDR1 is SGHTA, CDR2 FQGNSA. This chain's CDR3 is CASSLVSTETGNTIYF. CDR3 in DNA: TGTGCCAGCAGCTTAGTCTCCACAGAGACTGGAAACACCATATATTTT.

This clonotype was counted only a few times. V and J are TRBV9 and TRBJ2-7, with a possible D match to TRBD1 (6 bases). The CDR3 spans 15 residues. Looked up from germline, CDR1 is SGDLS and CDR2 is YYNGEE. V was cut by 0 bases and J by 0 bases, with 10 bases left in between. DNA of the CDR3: TGTGCCAGCAGCGTAGGTGGACAGTTCTCCTACGAGCAGTACTTC. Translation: CASSVGGQFSYEQYF.

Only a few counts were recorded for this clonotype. The CDR3 loop reads CSATPSGRVDNEQFF. DNA of the CDR3: TGCAGTGCTACGCCTAGCGGGAGAGTAGACAATGAGCAGTTCTTC. The chain employs TRBV20-1 and TRBJ2-1; 10 bases fit TRBD2. The V gene's germline CDR1 is DFQATT and CDR2 SNEGSKA (reference sequence). The CDR3 spans 15 residues. With V trimmed by 4 bases and J by 5 bases, 8 bases remained unmatched.

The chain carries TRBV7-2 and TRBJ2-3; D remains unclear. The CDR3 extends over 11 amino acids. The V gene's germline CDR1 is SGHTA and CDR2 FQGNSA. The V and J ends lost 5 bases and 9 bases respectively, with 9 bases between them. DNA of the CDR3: TGTGCCAGCAGCGTCGCCGGGACGCAGTATTTT. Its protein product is CASSVAGTQYF.

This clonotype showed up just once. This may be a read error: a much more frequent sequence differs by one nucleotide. This chain's CDR3 is CASSLAGTSKNNEQFF. Written as DNA, the CDR3 is TGTGCCAGCAGTTTGGCCGGGACTAGCAAGAACAATGAGCAGTTCTTC. This chain connects TRBV12-3 or TRBV12-4 to TRBJ2-1; 9 positions agree with TRBD2. Unmatched junction bases numbered 8, after V lost 3 bases and J lost 5 bases. This CDR3 comprises 16 residues.

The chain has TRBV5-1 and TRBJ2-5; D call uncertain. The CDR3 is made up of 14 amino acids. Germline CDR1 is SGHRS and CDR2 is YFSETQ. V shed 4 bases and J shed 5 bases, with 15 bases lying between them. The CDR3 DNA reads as TGCGCCAGCAGCCCCGCCCGGCCCGGGGAGACCCAGTACTTC. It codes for CASSPARPGETQYF.

The CDR3 is CASSLTQDVTEAFF. The CDR3 DNA follows: TGTGCCAGCAGCTTAACACAGGACGTCACTGAAGCTTTCTTT. V is TRBV7-3 and J is TRBJ1-1; a weak D match, TRBD1 (5 bases). V lost 0 bases, J lost 4 bases, and 9 bases lay in between. The CDR3 is made up of 14 amino acids. The germline V gene encodes CDR1 SGHTA and CDR2 FQGTGA.

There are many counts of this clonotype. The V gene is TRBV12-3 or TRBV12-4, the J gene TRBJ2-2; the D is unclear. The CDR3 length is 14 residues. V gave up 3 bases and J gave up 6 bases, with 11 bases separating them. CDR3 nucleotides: TGTGCCAGCAGTTTTCAAGGGTATGCCGGGGAGCTGTTTTTT. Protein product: CASSFQGYAGELFF.

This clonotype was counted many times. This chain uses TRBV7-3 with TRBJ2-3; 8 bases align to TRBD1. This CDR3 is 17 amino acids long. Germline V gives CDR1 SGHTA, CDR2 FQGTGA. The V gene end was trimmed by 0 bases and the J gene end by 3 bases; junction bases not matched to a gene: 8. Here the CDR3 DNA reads TGTGCCAGCAGCTTAACCTTCAGGGGGCGCGGGACAGATACGCAGTATTTT. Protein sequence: CASSLTFRGRGTDTQYF.

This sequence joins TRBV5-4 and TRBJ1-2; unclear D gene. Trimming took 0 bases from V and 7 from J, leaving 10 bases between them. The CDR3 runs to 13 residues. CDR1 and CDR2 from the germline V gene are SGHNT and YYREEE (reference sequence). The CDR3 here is CASSLDWGGGYTF. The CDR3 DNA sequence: TGTGCCAGCAGCTTGGATTGGGGAGGTGGCTACACCTTC.

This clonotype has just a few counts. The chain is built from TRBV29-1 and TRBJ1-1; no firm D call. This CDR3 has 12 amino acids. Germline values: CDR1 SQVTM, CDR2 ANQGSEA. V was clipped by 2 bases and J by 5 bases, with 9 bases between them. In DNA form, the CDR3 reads TGCAGCGTTGAATTAGGAGGGACTGAAGCTTTCTTT. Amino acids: CSVELGGTEAFF.

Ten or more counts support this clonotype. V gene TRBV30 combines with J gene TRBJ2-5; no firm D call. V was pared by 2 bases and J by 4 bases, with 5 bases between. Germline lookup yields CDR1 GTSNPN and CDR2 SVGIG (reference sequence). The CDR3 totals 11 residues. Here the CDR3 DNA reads TGTGCCTGGAGTCCTGGAGAGACCCAGTACTTC. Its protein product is CAWSPGETQYF.

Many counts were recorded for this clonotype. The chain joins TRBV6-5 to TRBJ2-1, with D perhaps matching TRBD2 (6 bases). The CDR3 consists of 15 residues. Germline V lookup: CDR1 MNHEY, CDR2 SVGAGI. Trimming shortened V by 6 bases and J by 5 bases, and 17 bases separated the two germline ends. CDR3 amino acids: CASRGPRERHNEQFF. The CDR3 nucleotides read TGTGCCAGCAGAGGCCCCCGGGAGAGGCACAATGAGCAGTTCTTC.

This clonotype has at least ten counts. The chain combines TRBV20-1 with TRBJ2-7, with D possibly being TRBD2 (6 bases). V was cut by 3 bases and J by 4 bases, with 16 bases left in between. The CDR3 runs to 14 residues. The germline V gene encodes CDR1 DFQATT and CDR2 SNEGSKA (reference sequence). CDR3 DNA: TGCAGTGCTAGGGATGGGCAGGGAGGTTACGAGCAGTACTTC. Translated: CSARDGQGGYEQYF.

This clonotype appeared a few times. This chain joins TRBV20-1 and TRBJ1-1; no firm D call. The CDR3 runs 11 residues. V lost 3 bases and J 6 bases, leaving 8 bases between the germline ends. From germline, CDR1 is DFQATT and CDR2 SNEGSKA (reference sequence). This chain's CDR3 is CSARVYPEAFF. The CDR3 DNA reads TGCAGTGCTAGGGTCTATCCTGAAGCTTTCTTT.

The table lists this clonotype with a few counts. This CDR3 is CASSILAGGADEQFF. The CDR3 DNA follows: TGTGCCAGTAGTATTCTAGCGGGAGGCGCTGATGAGCAGTTCTTC. The chain uses TRBV19 and TRBJ2-1; 11 bases are shared with TRBD2. This CDR3 is 15 amino acids long. Germline V CDR1 and CDR2: LNHDA, SQIVND (reference sequence). The junction had 6 bases not matched to a gene; V was cut back by 3 bases and J by 8 bases.

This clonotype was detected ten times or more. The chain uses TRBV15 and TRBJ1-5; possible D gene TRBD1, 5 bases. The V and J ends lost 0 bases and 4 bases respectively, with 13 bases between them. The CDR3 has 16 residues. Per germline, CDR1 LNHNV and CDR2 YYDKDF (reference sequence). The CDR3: CATSREGMGGNQPQHF. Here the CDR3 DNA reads TGTGCCACCAGCAGAGAGGGGATGGGGGGAAATCAGCCCCAGCATTTT. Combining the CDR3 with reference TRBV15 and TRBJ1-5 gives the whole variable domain DAMVIQNPRYQVTQFGKPVTLSCSQTLNHNVMYWYQQKSSQAPKLLFHYYDKDFNNEADTPDNFQSRRPNTSFCFLDIRSPGLGDTAMYLCATSREGMGGNQPQHFGDGTRLSIL.

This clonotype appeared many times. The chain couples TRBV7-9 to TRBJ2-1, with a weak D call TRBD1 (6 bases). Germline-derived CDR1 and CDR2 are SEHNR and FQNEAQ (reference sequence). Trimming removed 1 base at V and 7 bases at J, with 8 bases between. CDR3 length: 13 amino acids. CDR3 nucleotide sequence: TGTGCCAGCAGCTTAGTAGGGGGAAATGAGCAGTTCTTC. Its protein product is CASSLVGGNEQFF.

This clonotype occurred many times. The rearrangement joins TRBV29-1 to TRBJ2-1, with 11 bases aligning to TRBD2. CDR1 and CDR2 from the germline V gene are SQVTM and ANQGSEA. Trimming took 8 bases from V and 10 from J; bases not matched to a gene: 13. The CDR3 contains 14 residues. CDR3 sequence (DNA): TGCAGCCTAGGGACTAGCGGCCCCCGGCGGGAGCAGTTCTTC. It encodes CSLGTSGPRREQFF.

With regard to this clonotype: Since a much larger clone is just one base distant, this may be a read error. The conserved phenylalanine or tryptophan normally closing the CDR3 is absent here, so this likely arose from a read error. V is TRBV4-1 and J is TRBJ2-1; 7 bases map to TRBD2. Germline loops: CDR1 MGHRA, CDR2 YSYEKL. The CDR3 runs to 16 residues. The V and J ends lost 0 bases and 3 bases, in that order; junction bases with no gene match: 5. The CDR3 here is CASSQDAAGIYNEQFY. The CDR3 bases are TGCGCCAGCAGCCAAGATGCAGCGGGGATCTACAATGAGCAGTTCTAC.

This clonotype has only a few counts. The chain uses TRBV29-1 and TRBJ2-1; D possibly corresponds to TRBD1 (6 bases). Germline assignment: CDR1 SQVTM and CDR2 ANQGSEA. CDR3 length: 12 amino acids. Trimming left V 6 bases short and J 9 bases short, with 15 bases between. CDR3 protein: CSVSDRSIEQFF. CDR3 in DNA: TGCAGCGTCTCGGACAGATCCATTGAGCAGTTCTTC.

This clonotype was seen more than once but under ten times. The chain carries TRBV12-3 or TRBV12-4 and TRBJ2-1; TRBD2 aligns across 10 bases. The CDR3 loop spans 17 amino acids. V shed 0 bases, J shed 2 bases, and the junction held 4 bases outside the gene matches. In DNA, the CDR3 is TGTGCCAGCAGTTTAGCGCGAAGCGGGAGGGCCTACAATGAGCAGTTCTTC. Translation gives CASSLARSGRAYNEQFF.

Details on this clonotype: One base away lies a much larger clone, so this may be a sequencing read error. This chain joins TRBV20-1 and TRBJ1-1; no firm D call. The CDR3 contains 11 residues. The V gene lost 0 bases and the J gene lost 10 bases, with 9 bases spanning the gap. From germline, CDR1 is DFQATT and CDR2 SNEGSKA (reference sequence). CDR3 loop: CSARDGDGAFF. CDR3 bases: TGCAGTGCTAGAGACGGGGATGGAGCTTTCTTT.

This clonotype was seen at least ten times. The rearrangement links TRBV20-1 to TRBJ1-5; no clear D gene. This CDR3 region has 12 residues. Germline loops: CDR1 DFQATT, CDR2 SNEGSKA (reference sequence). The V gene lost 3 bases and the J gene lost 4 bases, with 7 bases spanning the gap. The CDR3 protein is CSARMGNQPQHF. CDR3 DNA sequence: TGCAGTGCTAGGATGGGAAATCAGCCCCAGCATTTT.

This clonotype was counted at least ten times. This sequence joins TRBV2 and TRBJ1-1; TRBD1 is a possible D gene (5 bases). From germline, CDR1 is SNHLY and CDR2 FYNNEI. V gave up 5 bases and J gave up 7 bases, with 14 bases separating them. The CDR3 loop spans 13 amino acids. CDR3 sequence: CASSQWQGDEAFF. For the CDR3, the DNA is TGTGCCAGCAGTCAGTGGCAAGGGGATGAAGCTTTCTTT.

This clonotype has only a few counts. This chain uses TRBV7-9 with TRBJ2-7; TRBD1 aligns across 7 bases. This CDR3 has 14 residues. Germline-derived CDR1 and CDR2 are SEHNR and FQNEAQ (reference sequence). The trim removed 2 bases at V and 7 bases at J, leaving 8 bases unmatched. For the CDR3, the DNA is TGTGCCAGCAGCTTAACTGACAGGGTTTTTGAGCAGTACTTC. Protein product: CASSLTDRVFEQYF. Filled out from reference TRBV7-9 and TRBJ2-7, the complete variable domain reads DTGVSQNPRHKITKRGQNVTFRCDPISEHNRLYWYRQTLGQGPEFLTYFQNEAQLEKSRLLSDRFSAERPKGSFSTLEIQRTEQGDSAMYLCASSLTDRVFEQYFGPGTRLTVT.

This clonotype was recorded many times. Here the CDR3 reads CSAYWTYLADTQYF. DNA of the CDR3: TGCAGTGCTTACTGGACCTACTTGGCAGATACGCAGTATTTT. The gene calls are TRBV20-1 and TRBJ2-3; D not resolved. Germline CDR1 DFQATT, CDR2 SNEGSKA (reference sequence). The CDR3 sequence is 14 residues long. Trimming pared 5 bases from V and 4 bases from J, leaving 16 bases between.